The TCR beta chain under discussion was sequenced for a study of vaccination and CD4 T cells after COVID-19. General study points: Within convalescent individuals, 304 out of 307 vaccine-specific clones proved to be spike mono-reactive.

The CDR3 is 14 residues long. CDR1 and CDR2 from the germline V gene are DFQATT and SNEGSKA (reference sequence). V was trimmed by 3 bases and J by 0 bases, leaving 9 bases between them. Treatment meaning: roughly 10-day PBMC culture with coronavirus spike peptide pools or control peptides (ViraFEST assay). Positive PCR tests dated from March to December 2020, predating US Alpha, Beta and Delta variants. CD4+ T cells that had been cultured provided DNA sequenced with the Oncomine TCR Beta short-read assay. TCRdb reprocessed the PCR reads via MiXCR and lists one record per CDR3 protein. This table has fewer than 15,000 distinct CDR3 sequences, under 40% appearing once. This clonotype is labeled as large (0.1 to 1%). The antigen remains undetermined.

The sequence derives from a human donor who had recovered from COVID-19. V is TRBV20-1 and J is TRBJ1-5; the D gene is possibly TRBD1 (5 bases). The sequencing used CD4+ T cells from blood, cultured in vitro, collected after SARS-CoV-2 vaccination. CDR3 amino acids: CSASGGLSNQPQHF. In DNA form, the CDR3 reads TGCAGTGCTAGTGGGGGTCTTAGCAATCAGCCCCAGCATTTT.